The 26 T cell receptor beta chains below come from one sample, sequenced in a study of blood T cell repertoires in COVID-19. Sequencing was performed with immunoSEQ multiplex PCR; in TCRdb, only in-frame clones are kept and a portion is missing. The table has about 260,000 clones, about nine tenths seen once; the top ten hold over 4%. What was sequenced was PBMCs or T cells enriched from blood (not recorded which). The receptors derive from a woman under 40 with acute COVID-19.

CDR3 amino acids: CASSFPAPGLSYNEQFF. The CDR3 bases are TGTGCCAGCAGTTTCCCCGCCCCGGGTCTTTCCTACAATGAGCAGTTCTTC. The chain is built from TRBV27 and TRBJ2-1; D is unresolved. Germline CDR1 reads MNHEY; CDR2 reads SMNVEV (reference sequence). Trimming took off 3 bases at V and 1 base at J, with 16 bases between the two ends. This CDR3 has 17 amino acids.

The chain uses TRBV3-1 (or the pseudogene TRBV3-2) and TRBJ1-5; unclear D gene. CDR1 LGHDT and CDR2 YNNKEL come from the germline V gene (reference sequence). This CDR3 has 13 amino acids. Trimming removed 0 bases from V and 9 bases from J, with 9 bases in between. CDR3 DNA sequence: TGTGCCAGCAGCCAAGAAAGAGGAAGGCCCCAGCATTTT. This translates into CASSQERGRPQHF.

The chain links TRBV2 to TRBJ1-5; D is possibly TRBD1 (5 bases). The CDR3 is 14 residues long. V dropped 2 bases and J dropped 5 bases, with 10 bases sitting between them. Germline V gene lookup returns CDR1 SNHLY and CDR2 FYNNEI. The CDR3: CASSEKDIDQPQHF. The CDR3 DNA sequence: TGTGCCAGCAGTGAAAAGGACATCGATCAGCCCCAGCATTTT.

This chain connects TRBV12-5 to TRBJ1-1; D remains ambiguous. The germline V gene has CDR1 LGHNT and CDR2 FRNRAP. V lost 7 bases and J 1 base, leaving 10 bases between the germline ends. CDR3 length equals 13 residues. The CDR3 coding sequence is TGTGCTAGTGCCTTAGCCAAGAACACTGAAGCTTTCTTT. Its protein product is CASALAKNTEAFF.

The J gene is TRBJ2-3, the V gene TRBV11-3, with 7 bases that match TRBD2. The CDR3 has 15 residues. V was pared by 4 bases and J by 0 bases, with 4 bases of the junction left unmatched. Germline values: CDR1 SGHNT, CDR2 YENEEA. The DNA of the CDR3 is TGTGCCAGCAGCTGGGAGGGGACTAGCACAGATACGCAGTATTTT. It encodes CASSWEGTSTDTQYF. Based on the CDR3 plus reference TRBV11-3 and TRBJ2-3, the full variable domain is EAGVVQSPRYKIIEKKQPVAFWCNPISGHNTLYWYLQNLGQGPELLIRYENEEAVDDSQLPKDRFSAERLKGVDSTLKIQPAELGDSAVYLCASSWEGTSTDTQYFGPGTRLTVL.

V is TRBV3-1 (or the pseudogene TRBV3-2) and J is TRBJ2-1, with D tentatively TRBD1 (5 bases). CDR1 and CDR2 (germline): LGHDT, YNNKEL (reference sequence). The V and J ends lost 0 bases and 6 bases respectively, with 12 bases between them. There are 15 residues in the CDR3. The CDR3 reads CASSQEGVGLNEQFF. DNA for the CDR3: TGTGCCAGCAGCCAAGAAGGTGTGGGGCTCAATGAGCAGTTCTTC.

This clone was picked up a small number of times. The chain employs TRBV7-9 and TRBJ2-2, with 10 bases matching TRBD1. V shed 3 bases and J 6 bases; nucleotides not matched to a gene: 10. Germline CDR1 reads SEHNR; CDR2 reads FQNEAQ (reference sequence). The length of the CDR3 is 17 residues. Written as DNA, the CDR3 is TGTGCCAGCAGCTTCGCGGGACAGGGGATAAGGTCCGGGGAGCTGTTTTTT. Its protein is CASSFAGQGIRSGELFF.

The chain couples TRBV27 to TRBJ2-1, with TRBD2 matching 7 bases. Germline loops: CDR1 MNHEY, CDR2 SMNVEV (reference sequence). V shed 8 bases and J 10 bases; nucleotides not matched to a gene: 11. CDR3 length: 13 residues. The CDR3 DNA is TGTGCCAGCCTAAATTTACTAGCGACCGAGCAGTTCTTC. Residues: CASLNLLATEQFF.

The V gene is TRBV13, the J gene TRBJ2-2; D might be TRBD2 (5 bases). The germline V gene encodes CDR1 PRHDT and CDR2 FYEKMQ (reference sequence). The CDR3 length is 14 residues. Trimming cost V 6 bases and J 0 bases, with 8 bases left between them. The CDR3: CASREGANTGELFF. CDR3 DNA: TGTGCCAGCAGAGAGGGAGCGAACACCGGGGAGCTGTTTTTT.

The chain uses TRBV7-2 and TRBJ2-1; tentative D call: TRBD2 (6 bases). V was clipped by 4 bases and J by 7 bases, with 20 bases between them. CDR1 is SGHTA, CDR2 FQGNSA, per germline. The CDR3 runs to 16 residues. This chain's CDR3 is CASSSSTGLSGNEQFF. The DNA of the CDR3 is TGTGCCAGCAGCTCTAGTACGGGACTCTCGGGGAATGAGCAGTTCTTC.

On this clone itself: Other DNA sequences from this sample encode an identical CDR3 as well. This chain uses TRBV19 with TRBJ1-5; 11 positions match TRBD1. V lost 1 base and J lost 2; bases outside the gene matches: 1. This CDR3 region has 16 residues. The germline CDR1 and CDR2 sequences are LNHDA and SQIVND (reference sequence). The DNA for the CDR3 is TGTGCCAGTAGTATAGGGACAGGGGGCGGCAATCAGCCCCAGCATTTT. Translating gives CASSIGTGGGNQPQHF.

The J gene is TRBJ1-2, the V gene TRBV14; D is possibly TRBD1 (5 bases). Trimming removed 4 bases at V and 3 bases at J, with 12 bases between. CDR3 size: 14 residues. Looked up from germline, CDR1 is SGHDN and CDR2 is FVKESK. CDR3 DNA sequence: TGTGCCAGCAGCCCGCTACAGGCGGACTATGGCTACACCTTC. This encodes CASSPLQADYGYTF.

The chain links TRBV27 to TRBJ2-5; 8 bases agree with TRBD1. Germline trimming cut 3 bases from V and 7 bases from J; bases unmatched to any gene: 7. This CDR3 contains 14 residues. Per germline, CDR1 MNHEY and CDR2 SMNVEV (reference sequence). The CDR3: CASSLGGTGRTQYF. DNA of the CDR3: TGTGCCAGCAGTTTGGGCGGGACAGGTAGGACCCAGTACTTC.

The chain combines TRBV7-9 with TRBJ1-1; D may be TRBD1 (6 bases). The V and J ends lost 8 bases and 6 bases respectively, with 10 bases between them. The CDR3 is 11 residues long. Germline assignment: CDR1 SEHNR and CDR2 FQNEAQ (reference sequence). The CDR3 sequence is CASEEGAEAFF. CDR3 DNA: TGTGCCAGCGAAGAGGGGGCTGAAGCTTTCTTT.

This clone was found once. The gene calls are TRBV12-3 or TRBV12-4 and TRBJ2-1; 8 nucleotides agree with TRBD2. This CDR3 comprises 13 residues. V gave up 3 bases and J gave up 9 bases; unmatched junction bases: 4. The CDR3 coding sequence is TGTGCCAGCAGTTTCGCCGGGAGGGGTGAGCAGTTCTTC. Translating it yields CASSFAGRGEQFF.

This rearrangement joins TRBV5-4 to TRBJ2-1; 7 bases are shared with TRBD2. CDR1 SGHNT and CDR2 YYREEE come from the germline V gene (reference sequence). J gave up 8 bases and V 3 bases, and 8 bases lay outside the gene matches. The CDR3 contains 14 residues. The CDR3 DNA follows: TGTGCCAGCAGCTACCGCGGGAGCAGTGATGAGCAGTTCTTC. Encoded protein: CASSYRGSSDEQFF.

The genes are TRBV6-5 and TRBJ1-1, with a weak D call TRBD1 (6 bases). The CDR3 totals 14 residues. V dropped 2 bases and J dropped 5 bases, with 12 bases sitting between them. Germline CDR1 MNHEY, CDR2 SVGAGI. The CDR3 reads CASSYHRVGTEAFF. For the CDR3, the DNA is TGTGCCAGCAGTTACCACAGGGTAGGGACTGAAGCTTTCTTT.

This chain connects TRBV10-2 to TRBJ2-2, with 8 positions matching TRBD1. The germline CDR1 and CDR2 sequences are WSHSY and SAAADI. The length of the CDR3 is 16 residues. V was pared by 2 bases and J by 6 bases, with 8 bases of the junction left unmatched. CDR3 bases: TGCGCCAGCAGTGAGACCCGGACAGGGTGGGCCGGGGAGCTGTTTTTT. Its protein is CASSETRTGWAGELFF.

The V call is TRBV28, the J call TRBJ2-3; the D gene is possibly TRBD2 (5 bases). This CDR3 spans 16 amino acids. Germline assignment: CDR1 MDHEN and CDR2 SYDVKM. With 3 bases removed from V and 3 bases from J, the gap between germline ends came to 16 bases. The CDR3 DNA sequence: TGTGCCAGCAGTTTCTCCGCTAGCTTCAGGACAGATACGCAGTATTTT. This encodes CASSFSASFRTDTQYF. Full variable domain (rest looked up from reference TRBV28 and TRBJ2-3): DVKVTQSSRYLVKRTGEKVFLECVQDMDHENMFWYRQDPGLGLRLIYFSYDVKMKEKGDIPEGYSVSREKKERFSLILESASTNQTSMYLCASSFSASFRTDTQYFGPGTRLTVL.

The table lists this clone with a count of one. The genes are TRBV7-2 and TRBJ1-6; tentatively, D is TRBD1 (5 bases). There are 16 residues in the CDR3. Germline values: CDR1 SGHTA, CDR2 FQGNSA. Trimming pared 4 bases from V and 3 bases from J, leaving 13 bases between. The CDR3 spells CASSYKSGGYNSPLHF. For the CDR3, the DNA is TGTGCCAGCAGCTACAAATCCGGGGGCTATAATTCACCCCTCCACTTT.

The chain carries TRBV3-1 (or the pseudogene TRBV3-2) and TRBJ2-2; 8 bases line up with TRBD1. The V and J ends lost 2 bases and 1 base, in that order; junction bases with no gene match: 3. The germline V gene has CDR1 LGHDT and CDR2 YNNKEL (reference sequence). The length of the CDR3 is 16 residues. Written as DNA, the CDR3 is TGTGCCAGCAGCCAATATGGACAGGGGAACACCGGGGAGCTGTTTTTT. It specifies CASSQYGQGNTGELFF.

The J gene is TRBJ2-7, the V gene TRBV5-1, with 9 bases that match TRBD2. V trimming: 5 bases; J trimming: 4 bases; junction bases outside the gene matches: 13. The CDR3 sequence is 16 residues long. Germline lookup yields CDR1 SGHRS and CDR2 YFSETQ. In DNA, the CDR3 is TGCGCCAGCAGTCCACCGGCTGCGGGAGGGCCTTACGAGCAGTACTTC. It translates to CASSPPAAGGPYEQYF.

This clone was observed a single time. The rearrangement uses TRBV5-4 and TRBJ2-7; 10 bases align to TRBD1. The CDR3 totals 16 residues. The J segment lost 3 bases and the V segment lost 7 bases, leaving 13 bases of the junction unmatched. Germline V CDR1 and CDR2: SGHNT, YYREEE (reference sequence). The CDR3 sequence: CASSKEGTGARYEQYF. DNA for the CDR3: TGTGCCAGCTCGAAGGAAGGGACAGGGGCTCGCTACGAGCAGTACTTC.

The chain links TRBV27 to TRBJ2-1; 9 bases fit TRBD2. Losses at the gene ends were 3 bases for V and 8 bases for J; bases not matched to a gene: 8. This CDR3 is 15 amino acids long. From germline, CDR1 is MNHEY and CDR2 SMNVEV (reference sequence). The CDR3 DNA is TGTGCCAGCAGTTTTTCCGCGGGAGGGCAGGATGAGCAGTTCTTC. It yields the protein CASSFSAGGQDEQFF.

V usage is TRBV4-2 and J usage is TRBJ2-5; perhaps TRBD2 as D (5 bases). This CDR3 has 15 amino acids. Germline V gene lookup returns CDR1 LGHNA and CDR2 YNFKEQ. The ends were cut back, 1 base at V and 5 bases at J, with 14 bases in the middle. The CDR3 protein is CASSQGVGADETQYF. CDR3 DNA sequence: TGTGCCAGCAGCCAAGGGGTGGGAGCAGACGAGACCCAGTACTTC.

DNA for the CDR3: TGCGCCAGCAGCTTTGCCGCGGGAGGCCTTCAGGGGCAGTTCTTC. This codes for CASSFAAGGLQGQFF. The chain has TRBV5-1 and TRBJ2-1, with 8 bases that match TRBD2. Germline lookup yields CDR1 SGHRS and CDR2 YFSETQ. V shed 2 bases and J 12 bases; nucleotides not matched to a gene: 13. This CDR3 is built from 15 residues.